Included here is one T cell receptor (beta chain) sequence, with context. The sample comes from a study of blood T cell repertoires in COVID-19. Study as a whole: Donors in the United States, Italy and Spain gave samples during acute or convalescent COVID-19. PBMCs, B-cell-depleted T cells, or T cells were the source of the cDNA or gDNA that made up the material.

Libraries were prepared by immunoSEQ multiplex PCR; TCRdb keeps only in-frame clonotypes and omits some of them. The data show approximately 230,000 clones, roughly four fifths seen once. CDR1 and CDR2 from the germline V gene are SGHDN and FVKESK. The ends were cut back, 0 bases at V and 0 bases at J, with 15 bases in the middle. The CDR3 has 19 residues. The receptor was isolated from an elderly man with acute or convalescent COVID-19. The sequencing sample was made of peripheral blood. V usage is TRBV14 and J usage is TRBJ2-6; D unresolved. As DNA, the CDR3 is TGTGCCAGCAGCCAAGATCCGAGACTTCTTGCCTCTGGGGCCAACGTCCTGACTTTC. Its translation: CASSQDPRLLASGANVLTF.